This T cell receptor beta chain was sequenced during a study of T cell responses to AZD1222 COVID-19 vaccine. Study information: Second-dose intervals near 4 or 12 weeks were combined. Overall study results and limits: In a largely white British group with more females than males, clonal diversity was possibly underestimated. Only 5 to 7 individuals given AZD1222 were seropositive at baseline.

Concerning this clone itself: Its specificity is not known.

The V and J ends lost 4 bases and 7 bases, in that order; junction bases with no gene match: 15. The CDR3 sequence is 18 residues long. Germline V gene sequence: CDR1 SGHTA, CDR2 FQGNSA. Method: immunoSEQ multiplex PCR; TCRdb's copy keeps in-frame clones and lacks some. The data show 95,000 to 110,000 clones, around 92% seen once. The sequence derives from an adult in good health. The V gene is TRBV7-2, the J gene TRBJ2-2; 10 nucleotides agree with TRBD2. Sample: peripheral blood, taken on day 0 of AZD1222 vaccination. The CDR3 DNA reads TGTGCCAGCAGCTCCCCCGGCCAAAGCGGGAGGGCTATCGGGGAGCTGTTTTTT. This translates into CASSSPGQSGRAIGELFF.